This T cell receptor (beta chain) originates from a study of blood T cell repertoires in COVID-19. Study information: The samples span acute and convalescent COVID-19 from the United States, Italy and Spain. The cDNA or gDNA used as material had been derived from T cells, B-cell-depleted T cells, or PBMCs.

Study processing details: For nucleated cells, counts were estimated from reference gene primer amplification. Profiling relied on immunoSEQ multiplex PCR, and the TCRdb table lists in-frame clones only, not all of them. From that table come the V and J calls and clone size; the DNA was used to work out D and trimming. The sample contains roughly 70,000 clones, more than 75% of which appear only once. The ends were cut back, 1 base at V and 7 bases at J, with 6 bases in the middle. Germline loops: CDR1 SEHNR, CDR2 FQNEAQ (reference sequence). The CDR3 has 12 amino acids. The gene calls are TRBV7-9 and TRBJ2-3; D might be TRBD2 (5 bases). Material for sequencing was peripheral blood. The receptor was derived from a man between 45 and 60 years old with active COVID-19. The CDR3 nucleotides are TGTGCCAGCAGCTTAGGAGGGAATACGCAGTATTTT. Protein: CASSLGGNTQYF.